The clone carrying this T cell receptor (beta chain) was detected a few times. Trimming cost V 3 bases and J 5 bases, with 2 bases left between them. This CDR3 is built from 11 residues. Germline loops: CDR1 SNHLY, CDR2 FYNNEI. These data originate in a study of cytomegalovirus exposure and HLA in healthy donors. The data were produced by immunoSEQ multiplex PCR, yet TCRdb's version contains in-frame clones alone and is incomplete. The sample lists more than 200,000 clones, 87% occurring once. This TCR came from a man between 18 and 35 years old in good health and CMV-seropositive. The rearrangement links TRBV2 to TRBJ2-4; D call uncertain. Sequencing used PBMCs. The CDR3: CASSDQNIQYF. The CDR3 DNA reads as TGTGCCAGCAGTGACCAAAACATTCAGTACTTC.